These 5 T cell receptor beta chains came from one sample sequenced in a study of blood T cell repertoires in COVID-19. The protocol was immunoSEQ multiplex PCR, while the TCRdb copy is restricted to in-frame clones and leaves out a portion. The table records roughly 200,000 clones, roughly four fifths of them present only once. The sample taken for sequencing was PBMCs or T cells enriched from blood (not recorded which). These receptor sequences come from a man in his forties who had recovered from COVID-19.

V usage is TRBV7-3 and J usage is TRBJ2-2; D remains ambiguous. The V and J ends lost 1 base and 7 bases respectively, with 10 bases between them. There are 14 residues in the CDR3. Germline CDR1 SGHTA, CDR2 FQGTGA. The DNA of the CDR3 is TGTGCCAGCAGCTTAAATTCGGTTGGCGGGGAGCTGTTTTTT. The encoded protein is CASSLNSVGGELFF.

The chain combines TRBV24-1 with TRBJ2-3, with a weak D call TRBD2 (5 bases). CDR1 is KGHDR, CDR2 SFDVKD, per germline. This CDR3 region has 13 residues. The ends were cut back, 5 bases at V and 4 bases at J, with 9 bases in the middle. The CDR3 nucleotides read TGTGCCACCAGTGGGAGACTACCAGATACGCAGTATTTT. Amino acids: CATSGRLPDTQYF.

A single count supports this clone. The chain combines TRBV5-6 with TRBJ1-2; TRBD1 matches at 7 bases. Per germline, CDR1 SGHDT and CDR2 YYEEEE. The CDR3 has 13 amino acids. V lost 5 bases and J lost 4; bases outside the gene matches: 5. The CDR3 loop is CASSYGQVYGYTF. CDR3 bases: TGTGCCAGCAGTTATGGACAGGTCTATGGCTACACCTTC.

The chain joins TRBV2 to TRBJ2-2; maybe TRBD1 (6 bases). V dropped 4 bases and J dropped 2 bases, with 14 bases sitting between them. CDR1 is SNHLY, CDR2 FYNNEI, per germline. This CDR3 is 16 amino acids long. CDR3 DNA: TGTGCCAGCAGTGTAGAGGGCAGGGGTAACACCGGGGAGCTGTTTTTT. It translates to CASSVEGRGNTGELFF.

V and J are TRBV10-3 and TRBJ2-1, with 8 nucleotides matching TRBD2. Trimming took 10 bases from V and 4 from J; bases not matched to a gene: 12. The CDR3 covers 15 residues. Per germline, CDR1 ENHRY and CDR2 SYGVKD. The CDR3 DNA follows: TGTGCCACCCGTAGCGGGATGGGGTTTTACAATGAGCAGTTCTTC. This sequence encodes CATRSGMGFYNEQFF.